These 30 T cell receptor beta chains were all obtained from the same sample, sequenced in a study of OX40 agonist ivuxolimab in advanced cancers. Data came from immunoSEQ multiplex PCR; TCRdb stores just in-frame clones and leaves some out. The sample includes tens of thousands of clones, approximately 85% seen only once; the top ten take about 44%. The specimen was CD4+ or CD8+ T cells sorted from blood, collected in a trial of the OX40 agonist ivuxolimab. The receptors were sampled from an adult with an advanced solid tumor such as melanoma, head and neck, liver or kidney cancer.

The chain is built from TRBV11-2 and TRBJ1-1; possibly TRBD1 for D (6 bases). CDR3 length: 18 amino acids. CDR1 and CDR2 from the germline V gene are SGHAT and FQNNGV. V lost 7 bases to trimming and J lost 1 base, with 25 bases between them. The CDR3 region is CASTLWGLEDSPNTEAFF. CDR3 DNA sequence: TGTGCCAGCACCCTTTGGGGGTTAGAGGACAGCCCGAACACTGAAGCTTTCTTT.

Only a few counts were recorded for this clone. The chain carries TRBV4-2 and TRBJ1-2; D unresolved. Trimming removed 6 bases at V and 6 bases at J, with 14 bases between. Germline V gene sequence: CDR1 LGHNA, CDR2 YNFKEQ. CDR3 length: 13 amino acids. CDR3 sequence reads: CASSLRGADGYTF. CDR3 coding DNA: TGTGCCAGCAGTTTACGCGGAGCTGATGGCTACACCTTC.

The rearrangement links TRBV12-5 to TRBJ2-5, with 8 bases identical to TRBD1. The CDR3 has 15 amino acids. The V gene's germline CDR1 is LGHNT and CDR2 FRNRAP. V lost 7 bases and J lost 5; bases outside the gene matches: 12. Here the CDR3 DNA reads TGTGCTAGTGCTCCAGGGGGCGAAGAATGGGAGACCCAGTACTTC. Protein: CASAPGGEEWETQYF.

The chain couples TRBV7-9 to TRBJ2-7; D not certain. The V end was cut by 1 base, the J end by 4 bases, with 5 bases between. This CDR3 has 12 amino acids. The germline V gene has CDR1 SEHNR and CDR2 FQNEAQ (reference sequence). CDR3 in DNA: TGTGCCAGCAGCTTAGGGGAATACGAGCAGTACTTC. This translates into CASSLGEYEQYF.

Worth noting for this clone: The sample contains more than one DNA sequence encoding this CDR3. For the CDR3, the DNA is TGCGCCAGCAGTCTGGTTCTTGGACCCTCCTACGAGCAGTACTTC. Its translation: CASSLVLGPSYEQYF. V gene TRBV10-2 combines with J gene TRBJ2-7, with D unclear. CDR1 WSHSY and CDR2 SAAADI come from the germline V gene. The ends were cut back, 5 bases at V and 0 bases at J, with 14 bases in the middle. The CDR3 contains 15 residues.

The rearrangement joins TRBV19 to TRBJ1-1; D gene uncertain. In germline, CDR1 is LNHDA, CDR2 SQIVND (reference sequence). This CDR3 is 13 amino acids long. Deletions cut 3 bases from V and 1 base from J, with 6 bases between. This CDR3 reads CASSMTGNTEAFF. In nucleotides, the CDR3 is TGTGCCAGTAGTATGACTGGGAACACTGAAGCTTTCTTT. Looking up the rest from reference TRBV19 and TRBJ1-1 gives the full variable domain: DGGITQSPKYLFRKEGQNVTLSCEQNLNHDAMYWYRQDPGQGLRLIYYSQIVNDFQKGDIAEGYSVSREKKESFPLTVTSAQKNPTAFYLCASSMTGNTEAFFGQGTRLTVV.

The V call is TRBV7-2, the J call TRBJ2-5; TRBD2 might be the D (6 bases). This CDR3 has 16 residues. V gave up 4 bases and J gave up 3 bases, with 18 bases separating them. Germline CDR1 SGHTA, CDR2 FQGNSA. This CDR3 is CASSSRGLAPKETQYF. In DNA form, the CDR3 reads TGTGCCAGCAGCTCGAGGGGCCTAGCGCCGAAAGAGACCCAGTACTTC. Combining the CDR3 with reference TRBV7-2 and TRBJ2-5 gives the whole variable domain GAGVSQSPSNKVTEKGKDVELRCDPISGHTALYWYRQSLGQGLEFLIYFQGNSAPDKSGLPSDRFSAERTGGSVSTLTIQRTQQEDSAVYLCASSSRGLAPKETQYFGPGTRLLVL.

This clone has a single count. V usage is TRBV5-4 and J usage is TRBJ1-1; 8 bases agree with TRBD1. This CDR3 region has 19 residues. The germline gives CDR1 SGHNT, CDR2 YYREEE (reference sequence). V lost 4 bases, J lost 1 base, and 18 bases stayed unmatched. The CDR3 loop reads CASSPLGLTGGTGNTEAFF. The CDR3 DNA sequence: TGTGCCAGCAGCCCACTTGGGCTAACAGGGGGTACAGGGAACACTGAAGCTTTCTTT.

This chain connects TRBV27 to TRBJ2-7, with a possible D match to TRBD2 (7 bases). The CDR3 loop spans 18 amino acids. V was pared by 1 base and J by 0 bases, with 19 bases between. Germline V lookup: CDR1 MNHEY, CDR2 SMNVEV (reference sequence). The CDR3 loop is CASSLLGLPGGPSYEQYF. DNA of the CDR3: TGTGCCAGCAGTTTATTGGGGCTTCCCGGGGGGCCCTCCTACGAGCAGTACTTC.

The CDR3, as DNA: TGCGCCAGCAAAGGGGAGGGGGCCGTCGGGGATACGCAGTATTTT. This translates into CASKGEGAVGDTQYF. The rearrangement uses TRBV5-1 and TRBJ2-3; the D call may be TRBD1 or TRBD2 (7 bases each). CDR3 size: 15 residues. Trimming removed 6 bases at V and 6 bases at J, with 20 bases between. Per the germline V gene, CDR1 is SGHRS and CDR2 is YFSETQ.

The genes are TRBV11-2 and TRBJ2-7, with 7 positions matching TRBD2. The CDR3 covers 13 residues. V trimming: 4 bases; J trimming: 3 bases; junction bases outside the gene matches: 3. The germline V gene has CDR1 SGHAT and CDR2 FQNNGV. The CDR3 bases are TGTGCCAGCAGCTCCCCGGGGGGCTACGAGCAGTACTTC. As protein: CASSSPGGYEQYF.

This rearrangement joins TRBV28 to TRBJ2-3; TRBD2 matches 7 bases. J gave up 1 base and V 6 bases, and 7 bases lay outside the gene matches. The CDR3 runs to 15 residues. The germline CDR1 and CDR2 sequences are MDHEN and SYDVKM. DNA of the CDR3: TGTGCCAGCAGAGTTCGTGCGGGGGGCACAGATACGCAGTATTTT. Its protein is CASRVRAGGTDTQYF.

This clone was picked up one time. This rearrangement joins TRBV6-1 to TRBJ2-7; D possibly corresponds to TRBD1 (6 bases). Trimming removed 2 bases from V and 2 bases from J, with 7 bases in between. CDR1 and CDR2 from the germline V gene are MNHNS and SASEGT. This CDR3 has 13 residues. The chain's CDR3 is CASSENRAYEQYF. CDR3 bases: TGTGCCAGCAGTGAAAACAGGGCCTACGAGCAGTACTTC.

The rearrangement links TRBV6-1 to TRBJ1-1; tentative D call: TRBD1 (6 bases). Trimming removed 6 bases from V and 4 bases from J, with 18 bases in between. CDR1 is MNHNS and CDR2 is SASEGT in the germline V gene. This CDR3 is 15 amino acids long. The CDR3 loop is CASSRYGGSGTEAFF. Written as DNA, the CDR3 is TGTGCCAGCAGCCGGTACGGGGGCTCAGGCACTGAAGCTTTCTTT.

V usage is TRBV5-4 and J usage is TRBJ2-2; tentative D call: TRBD2 (6 bases). This CDR3 contains 17 residues. From germline, CDR1 is SGHNT and CDR2 YYREEE (reference sequence). V gave up 3 bases and J gave up 0 bases, with 15 bases separating them. For the CDR3, the DNA is TGTGCCAGCAGCTCGGGACTGTATACCGCGAACACCGGGGAGCTGTTTTTT. This translates into CASSSGLYTANTGELFF.

This clone was seen only a few times. The chain recombines TRBV5-4 with TRBJ1-5; D is unclear. V was clipped by 3 bases and J by 3 bases, with 16 bases between them. This CDR3 is built from 16 residues. Germline CDR1 and CDR2: SGHNT and YYREEE (reference sequence). The CDR3 bases are TGTGCCAGCAGCTCCCACTCACGGCAGGTCAATCAGCCCCAGCATTTT. Translation gives CASSSHSRQVNQPQHF.

This clone was seen just once. The genes are TRBV27 and TRBJ2-7; a weak D match, TRBD1 (5 bases). Germline-derived CDR1 and CDR2 are MNHEY and SMNVEV (reference sequence). The CDR3 is 15 residues long. Trimming left V 5 bases short and J 3 bases short, with 17 bases between. The CDR3 region is CASSPQGSPNYEQYF. The CDR3 nucleotides are TGTGCCAGCAGTCCCCAGGGCAGCCCCAACTACGAGCAGTACTTC.

As regards this clone: One end of the junction varies from germline; a read error may be responsible. The rearrangement links TRBV27 to TRBJ2-3; maybe TRBD1 (6 bases). The CDR3 length is 13 residues. CDR1 is MNHEY, CDR2 SMNVEV, per germline (reference sequence). The CDR3 bases are TGTGCCAGCGGTTTTACAGGGTTCGATACGCAGTATTTT. Its translation: CASGFTGFDTQYF.

The chain couples TRBV5-1 to TRBJ1-3; 7 positions agree with TRBD1. The V gene's germline CDR1 is SGHRS and CDR2 YFSETQ. The CDR3 sequence is 15 residues long. V dropped 4 bases and J dropped 4; count of bases not matched to a gene: 8. CDR3 loop: CASSGTGESGNTIYF. CDR3 nucleotides: TGCGCCAGCAGCGGAACAGGGGAATCCGGAAACACCATATATTTT. Drawing the rest from reference TRBV5-1 and TRBJ1-3, the complete variable domain is KAGVTQTPRYLIKTRGQQVTLSCSPISGHRSVSWYQQTPGQGLQFLFEYFSETQRNKGNFPGRFSGRQFSNSRSEMNVSTLELGDSALYLCASSGTGESGNTIYFGEGSWLTVV.

This rearrangement joins TRBV27 to TRBJ1-1, with 8 bases lining up with TRBD1. CDR3 length: 14 amino acids. Looked up from germline, CDR1 is MNHEY and CDR2 is SMNVEV (reference sequence). The J segment lost 3 bases and the V segment lost 2 bases, leaving 2 bases of the junction unmatched. CDR3 in amino acids: CASSLQGAYTEAFF. The DNA for the CDR3 is TGTGCCAGCAGTTTACAGGGGGCCTACACTGAAGCTTTCTTT.

The rearrangement links TRBV19 to TRBJ1-1, with D possibly matching TRBD1 (5 bases). This CDR3 is built from 11 residues. The germline gives CDR1 LNHDA, CDR2 SQIVND (reference sequence). Between the trimmed V and J ends, which lost 3 bases and 9 bases, there was a span of 8 bases. The CDR3 DNA sequence: TGTGCCAGTAGTATTTTGGGACAAGCTTTCTTT. Residues: CASSILGQAFF.

This clone came up a few times. This chain connects TRBV10-3 to TRBJ1-5, with 8 positions matching TRBD1. In germline, CDR1 is ENHRY, CDR2 SYGVKD. There are 12 residues in the CDR3. The V gene end was trimmed by 8 bases and the J gene end by 4 bases; junction bases not matched to a gene: 1. The CDR3 DNA reads TGTGCCATCGGGACAGGTAATCAGCCCCAGCATTTT. Translating gives CAIGTGNQPQHF.

The chain uses TRBV6-5 and TRBJ2-1; TRBD2 might be the D (6 bases). CDR1 and CDR2 (germline): MNHEY, SVGAGI. The CDR3 sequence is 13 residues long. Deletions cut 2 bases from V and 6 bases from J, with 8 bases between. CDR3 nucleotide sequence: TGTGCCAGCAGTTACGGGGGGATCAATGAGCAGTTCTTC. Protein product: CASSYGGINEQFF.

J is TRBJ1-4 and V is TRBV7-6; D remains ambiguous. The V gene's germline CDR1 is SGHVS and CDR2 FNYEAQ. This CDR3 has 15 amino acids. Trimming shortened V by 3 bases and J by 3 bases, and 11 bases separated the two germline ends. CDR3 loop: CASSLSRQSNEKLFF. CDR3 nucleotides: TGTGCCAGCAGCTTGAGTCGGCAGTCTAATGAAAAACTGTTTTTT.

The chain employs TRBV21-1 and TRBJ1-3; the table calls TRBD1, which could not be checked here. TRBV21-1 is a pseudogene locus. The CDR3 totals 14 residues. The CDR3 region is CASSPGTGGNTIYF. The CDR3 bases are TGTGCCAGCAGCCCCGGGACAGGAGGAAACACCATATATTTT.

V usage is TRBV5-1 and J usage is TRBJ2-1; no clear D gene. Trimming pared 6 bases from V and 4 bases from J, leaving 8 bases between. The CDR3 sequence is 12 residues long. Looked up from germline, CDR1 is SGHRS and CDR2 is YFSETQ. CDR3 nucleotide sequence: TGCGCCAGCAACCTGGGGTACAATGAGCAGTTCTTC. This codes for CASNLGYNEQFF.

J is TRBJ2-6 and V is TRBV28, with D possibly called TRBD1 or TRBD2 (6 bases each). V was clipped by 4 bases and J by 0 bases, with 13 bases between them. Germline loops: CDR1 MDHEN, CDR2 SYDVKM. The CDR3 runs to 17 residues. The DNA for the CDR3 is TGTGCCAGCAGTTGGGGGGCGGGCTACTCTGGGGCCAACGTCCTGACTTTC. Protein: CASSWGAGYSGANVLTF.

V usage is TRBV5-6 and J usage is TRBJ2-7, with D possibly TRBD1 on 6 matching bases. Trimming removed 0 bases from V and 2 bases from J, with 18 bases in between. Germline lookup yields CDR1 SGHDT and CDR2 YYEEEE. This CDR3 is 17 amino acids long. CDR3 sequence reads: CASSLVGVTGATYEQYF. The CDR3 bases are TGTGCCAGCAGCTTGGTAGGGGTGACAGGCGCTACCTACGAGCAGTACTTC.

The chain recombines TRBV23-1 with TRBJ1-2; TRBD1 is a possible D gene (6 bases). TRBV23-1 is an ORF for which the function is uncertain. V was cut by 0 bases and J by 8 bases, with 13 bases left in between. CDR3 size: 14 residues. The DNA of the CDR3 is TGCGCCAGCAGTCAATCTTACAGGGTTGACGGCTACACCTTC. This gives the protein CASSQSYRVDGYTF.

The chain has TRBV7-9 and TRBJ2-5, with D possibly matching TRBD2 (6 bases). Deletions cut 3 bases from V and 4 bases from J, with 12 bases between. The CDR3 length is 14 residues. Looked up from germline, CDR1 is SEHNR and CDR2 is FQNEAQ (reference sequence). The CDR3 here is CASSFPSVRETQYF. The CDR3 nucleotides are TGTGCCAGCAGCTTCCCTAGCGTAAGAGAGACCCAGTACTTC.